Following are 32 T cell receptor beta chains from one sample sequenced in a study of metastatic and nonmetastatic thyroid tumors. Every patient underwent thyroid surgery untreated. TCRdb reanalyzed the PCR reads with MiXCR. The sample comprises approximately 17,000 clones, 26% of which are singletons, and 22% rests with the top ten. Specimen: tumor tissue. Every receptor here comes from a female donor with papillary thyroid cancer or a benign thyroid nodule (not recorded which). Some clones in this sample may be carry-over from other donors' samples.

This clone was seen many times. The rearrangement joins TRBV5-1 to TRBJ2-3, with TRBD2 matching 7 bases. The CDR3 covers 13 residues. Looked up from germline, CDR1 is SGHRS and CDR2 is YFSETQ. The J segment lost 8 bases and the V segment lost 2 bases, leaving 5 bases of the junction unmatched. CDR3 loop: CASSLGGRGTQYF. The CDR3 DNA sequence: TGCGCCAGCAGCTTAGGCGGGAGAGGTACGCAGTATTTT.

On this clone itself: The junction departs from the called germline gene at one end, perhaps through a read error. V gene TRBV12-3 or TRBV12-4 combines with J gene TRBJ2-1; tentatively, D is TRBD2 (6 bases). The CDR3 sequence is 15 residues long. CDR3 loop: CARPPRGSSYNEKFF. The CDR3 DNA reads TGTGCCAGACCCCCACGGGGGAGCTCCTACAATGAGAAGTTCTTC.

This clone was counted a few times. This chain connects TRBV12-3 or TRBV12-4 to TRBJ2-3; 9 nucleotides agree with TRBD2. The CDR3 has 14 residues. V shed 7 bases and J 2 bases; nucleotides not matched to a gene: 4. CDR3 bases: TGTGCCAGCACCGGGACTAGCATCACAGATACGCAGTATTTT. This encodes CASTGTSITDTQYF.

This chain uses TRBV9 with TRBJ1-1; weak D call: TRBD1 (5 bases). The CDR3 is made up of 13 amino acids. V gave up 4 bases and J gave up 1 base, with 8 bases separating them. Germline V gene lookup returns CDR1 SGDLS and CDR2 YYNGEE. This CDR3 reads CASSITGNTEAFF. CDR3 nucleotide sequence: TGTGCCAGCAGCATTACAGGGAACACTGAAGCTTTCTTT.

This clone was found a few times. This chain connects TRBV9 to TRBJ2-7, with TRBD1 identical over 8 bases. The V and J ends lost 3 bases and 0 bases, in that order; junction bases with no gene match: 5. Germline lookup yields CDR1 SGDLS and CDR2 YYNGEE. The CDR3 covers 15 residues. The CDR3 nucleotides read TGTGCCAGCAGCGGAAACACAGGGGGCTCCTACGAGCAGTACTTC. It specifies CASSGNTGGSYEQYF. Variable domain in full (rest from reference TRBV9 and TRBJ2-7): DSGVTQTPKHLITATGQRVTLRCSPRSGDLSVYWYQQSLDQGLQFLIQYYNGEERAKGNILERFSAQQFPDLHSELNLSSLELGDSALYFCASSGNTGGSYEQYFGPGTRLTVT.

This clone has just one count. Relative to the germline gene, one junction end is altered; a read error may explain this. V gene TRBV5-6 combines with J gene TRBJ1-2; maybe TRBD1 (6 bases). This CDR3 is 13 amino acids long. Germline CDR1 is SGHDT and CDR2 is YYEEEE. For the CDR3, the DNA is TGTGCCAGCAGTTTGGAGGGGGTCGATGGCTACACCTTC. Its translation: CASSLEGVDGYTF.

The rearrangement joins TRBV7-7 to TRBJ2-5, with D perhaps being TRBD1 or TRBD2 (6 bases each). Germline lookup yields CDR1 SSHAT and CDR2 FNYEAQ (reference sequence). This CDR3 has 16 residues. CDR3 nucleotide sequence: TGTGCTAGCGGCTTAATGTCAGGACAGCAGCAAGAGACCCAGTACTTC. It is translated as CASGLMSGQQQETQYF.

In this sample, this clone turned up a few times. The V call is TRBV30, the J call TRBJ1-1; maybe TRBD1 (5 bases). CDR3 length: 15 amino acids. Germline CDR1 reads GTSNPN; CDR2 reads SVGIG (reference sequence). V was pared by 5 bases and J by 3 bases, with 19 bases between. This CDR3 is CAWGRGDGVDTEAFF. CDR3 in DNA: TGTGCCTGGGGCCGGGGGGATGGGGTGGACACTGAAGCTTTCTTT.

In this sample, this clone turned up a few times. DNA for the CDR3: TGTGCCAGCAGTTTAGAGGCAGCTCACTACGAGCAGTACTTC. Translated, it gives CASSLEAAHYEQYF. V is TRBV12-3 or TRBV12-4 and J is TRBJ2-7; D gene uncertain. The length of the CDR3 is 14 residues. Trimming pared 1 base from V and 3 bases from J, leaving 10 bases between.

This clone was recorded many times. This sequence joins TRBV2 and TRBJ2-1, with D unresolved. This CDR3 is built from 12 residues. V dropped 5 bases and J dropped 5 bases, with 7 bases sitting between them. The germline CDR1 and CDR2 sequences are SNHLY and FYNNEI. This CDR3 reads CASSPVNNEQFF. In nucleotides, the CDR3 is TGTGCCAGCAGTCCCGTCAACAATGAGCAGTTCTTC. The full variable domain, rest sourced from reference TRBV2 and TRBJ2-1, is EPEVTQTPSHQVTQMGQEVILRCVPISNHLYFYWYRQILGQKVEFLVSFYNNEISEKSEIFDDQFSVERPDGSNFTLKIRSTKLEDSAMYFCASSPVNNEQFFGPGTRLTVL.

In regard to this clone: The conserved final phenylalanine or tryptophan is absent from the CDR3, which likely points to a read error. The DNA for the CDR3 is TGTGCCTGGAGTGCCCCCTTGACCGCGGAAGGTCAGCCCCAGCATTCT. As protein: CAWSAPLTAEGQPQHS. The V call is TRBV30, the J call TRBJ1-5; D gene unclear. Trimming left V 1 base short and J 6 bases short, with 19 bases between. The CDR3 is 16 amino acids. Germline CDR1 reads GTSNPN; CDR2 reads SVGIG (reference sequence).

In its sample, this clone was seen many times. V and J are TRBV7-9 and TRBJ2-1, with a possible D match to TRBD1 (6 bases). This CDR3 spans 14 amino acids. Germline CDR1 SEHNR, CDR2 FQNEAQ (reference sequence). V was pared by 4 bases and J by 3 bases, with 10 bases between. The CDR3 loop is CASSSGTFYNEQFF. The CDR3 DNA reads TGTGCCAGCAGCTCAGGGACATTCTACAATGAGCAGTTCTTC.

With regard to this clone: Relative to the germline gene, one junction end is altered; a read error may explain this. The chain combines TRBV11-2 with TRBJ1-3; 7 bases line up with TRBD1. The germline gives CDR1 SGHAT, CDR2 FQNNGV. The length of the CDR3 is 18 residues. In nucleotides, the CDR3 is TGTGCCAGCACCGCTGACCGACCGGGACAGCTCTCTGTAAACACCATATATTTT. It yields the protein CASTADRPGQLSVNTIYF.

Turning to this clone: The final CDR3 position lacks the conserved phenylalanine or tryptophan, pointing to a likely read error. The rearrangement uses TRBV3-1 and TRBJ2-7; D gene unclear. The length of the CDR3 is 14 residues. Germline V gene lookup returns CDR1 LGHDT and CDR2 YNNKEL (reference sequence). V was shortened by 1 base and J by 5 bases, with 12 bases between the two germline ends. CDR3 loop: CASSQVVGWNEQYS. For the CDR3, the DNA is TGTGCCAGCAGCCAAGTGGTAGGGTGGAACGAGCAGTACTCC.

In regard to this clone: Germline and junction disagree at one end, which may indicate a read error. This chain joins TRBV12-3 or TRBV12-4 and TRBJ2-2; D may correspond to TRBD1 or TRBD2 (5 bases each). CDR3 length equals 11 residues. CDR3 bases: TGTGTCAGCAGTTTAGTAGGGGAGCTTTTTTTT. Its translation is CVSSLVGELFF.

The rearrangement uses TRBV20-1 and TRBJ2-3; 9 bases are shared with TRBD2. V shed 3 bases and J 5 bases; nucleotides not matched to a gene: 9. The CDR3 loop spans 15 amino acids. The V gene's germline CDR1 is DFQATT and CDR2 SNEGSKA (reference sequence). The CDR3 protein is CSASFEVAGEDTQYF. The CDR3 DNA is TGCAGTGCTAGTTTTGAGGTAGCGGGAGAAGATACGCAGTATTTT.

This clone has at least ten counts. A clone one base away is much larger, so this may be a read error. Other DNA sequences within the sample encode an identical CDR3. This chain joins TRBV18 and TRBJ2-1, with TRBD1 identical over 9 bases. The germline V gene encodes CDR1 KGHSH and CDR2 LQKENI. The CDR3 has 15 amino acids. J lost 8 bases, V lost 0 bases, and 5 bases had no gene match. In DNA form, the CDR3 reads TGTGCCAGCTCACCACCCGACAGGGGGAGATATGAGCAGTTCTTC. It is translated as CASSPPDRGRYEQFF.

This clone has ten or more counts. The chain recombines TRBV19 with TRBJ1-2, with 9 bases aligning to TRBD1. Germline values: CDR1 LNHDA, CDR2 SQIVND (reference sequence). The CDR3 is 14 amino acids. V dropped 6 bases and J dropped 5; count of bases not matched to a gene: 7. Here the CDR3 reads CASRKSGQGYGYTF. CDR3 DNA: TGTGCCAGTAGGAAATCGGGACAGGGATATGGCTACACCTTC.

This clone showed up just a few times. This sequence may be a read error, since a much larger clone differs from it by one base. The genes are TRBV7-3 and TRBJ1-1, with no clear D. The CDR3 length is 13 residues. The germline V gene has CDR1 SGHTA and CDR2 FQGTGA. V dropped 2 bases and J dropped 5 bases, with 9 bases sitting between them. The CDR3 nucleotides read TGTGCCAGCAGCTTATCAAGGGAGACTGAAGCTTTCTTT. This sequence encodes CASSLSRETEAFF.

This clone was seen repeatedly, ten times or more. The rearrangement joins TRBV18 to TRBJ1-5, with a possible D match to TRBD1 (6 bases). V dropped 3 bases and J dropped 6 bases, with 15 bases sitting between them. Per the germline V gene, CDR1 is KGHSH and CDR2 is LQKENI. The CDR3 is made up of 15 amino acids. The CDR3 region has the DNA TGTGCCAGCTCACCCCAGGGGAAGGCCGGTCAGCCCCAGCATTTT. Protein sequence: CASSPQGKAGQPQHF.

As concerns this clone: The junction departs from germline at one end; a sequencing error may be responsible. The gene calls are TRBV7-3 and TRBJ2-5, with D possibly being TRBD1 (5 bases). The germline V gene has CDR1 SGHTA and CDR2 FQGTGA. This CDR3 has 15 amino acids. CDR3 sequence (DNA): TGTGCCAGCAGCTTAAAAGGGGTCCACCAAGAGACCCGGTACTTC. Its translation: CASSLKGVHQETRYF.

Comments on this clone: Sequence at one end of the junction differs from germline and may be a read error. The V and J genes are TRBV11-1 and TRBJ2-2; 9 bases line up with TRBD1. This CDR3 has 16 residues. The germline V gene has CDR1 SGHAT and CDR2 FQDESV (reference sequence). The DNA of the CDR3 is TGTGCCAGCAGCTTAGCAGGGACAGGGTCAGTCGGGGGGCTGTTTTTT. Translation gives CASSLAGTGSVGGLFF.

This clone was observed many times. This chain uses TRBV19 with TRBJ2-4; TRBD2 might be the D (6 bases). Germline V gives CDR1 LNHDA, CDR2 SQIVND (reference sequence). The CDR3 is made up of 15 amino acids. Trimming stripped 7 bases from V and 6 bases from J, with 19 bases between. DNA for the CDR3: TGTGCCAGTACCCCTCGGAGGGCGGGGTTAAACATTCAGTACTTC. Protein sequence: CASTPRRAGLNIQYF.

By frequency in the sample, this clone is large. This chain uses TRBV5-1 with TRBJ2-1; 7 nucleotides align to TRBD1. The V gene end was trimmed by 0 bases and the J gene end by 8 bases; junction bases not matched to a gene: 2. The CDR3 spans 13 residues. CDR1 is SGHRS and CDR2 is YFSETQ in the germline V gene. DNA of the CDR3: TGCGCCAGCAGCTTGGACAGGGGCTATGAGCAGTTCTTC. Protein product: CASSLDRGYEQFF.

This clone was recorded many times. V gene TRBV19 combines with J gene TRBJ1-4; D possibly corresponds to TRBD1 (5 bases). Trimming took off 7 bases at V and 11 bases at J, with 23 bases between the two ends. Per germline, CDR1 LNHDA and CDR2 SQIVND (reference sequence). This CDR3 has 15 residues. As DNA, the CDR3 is TGTGCCAGTACCCTAGGGGCCCTGGGATCGGGGAAACTGTTTTTT. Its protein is CASTLGALGSGKLFF.

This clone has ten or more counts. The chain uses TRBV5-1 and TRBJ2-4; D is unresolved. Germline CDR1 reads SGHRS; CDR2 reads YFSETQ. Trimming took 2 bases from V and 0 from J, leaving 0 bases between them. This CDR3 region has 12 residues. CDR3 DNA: TGCGCCAGCAGCTTAGCCAAAAACATTCAGTACTTC. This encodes CASSLAKNIQYF. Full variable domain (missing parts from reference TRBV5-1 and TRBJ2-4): KAGVTQTPRYLIKTRGQQVTLSCSPISGHRSVSWYQQTPGQGLQFLFEYFSETQRNKGNFPGRFSGRQFSNSRSEMNVSTLELGDSALYLCASSLAKNIQYFGAGTRLSVL.

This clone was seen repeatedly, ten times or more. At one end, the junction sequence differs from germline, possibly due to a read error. In DNA, the CDR3 is TGTGCCAGCAGCTTAGAACCCCGAACAGGTACGCAGTATTTT. It codes for CASSLEPRTGTQYF. The J gene is TRBJ2-3, the V gene TRBV7-2; tentatively, D is TRBD1 (5 bases). Germline V gene data show CDR1 as SGHTA and CDR2 as FQGNSA. The CDR3 spans 14 residues.

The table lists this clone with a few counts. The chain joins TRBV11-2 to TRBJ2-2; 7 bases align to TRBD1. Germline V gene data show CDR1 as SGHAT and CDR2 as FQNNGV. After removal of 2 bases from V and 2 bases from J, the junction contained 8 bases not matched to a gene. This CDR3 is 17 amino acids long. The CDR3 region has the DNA TGTGCCAGCAGCTTATTGCGAGGGGGCCTTAACACCGGGGAGCTGTTTTTT. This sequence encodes CASSLLRGGLNTGELFF.

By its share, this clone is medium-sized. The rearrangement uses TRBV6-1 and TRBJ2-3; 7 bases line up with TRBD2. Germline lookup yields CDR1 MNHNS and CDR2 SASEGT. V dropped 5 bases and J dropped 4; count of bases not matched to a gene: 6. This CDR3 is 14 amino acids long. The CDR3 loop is CASSIRTRPDTQYF. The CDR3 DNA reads TGTGCCAGCAGTATTCGGACTAGGCCAGATACGCAGTATTTT.

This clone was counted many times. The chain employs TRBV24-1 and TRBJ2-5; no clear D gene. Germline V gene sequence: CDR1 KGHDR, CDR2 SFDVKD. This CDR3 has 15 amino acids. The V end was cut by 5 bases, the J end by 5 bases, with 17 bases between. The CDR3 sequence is CATSAPVGYGETQYF. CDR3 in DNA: TGTGCCACCAGTGCCCCCGTGGGATACGGGGAGACCCAGTACTTC.

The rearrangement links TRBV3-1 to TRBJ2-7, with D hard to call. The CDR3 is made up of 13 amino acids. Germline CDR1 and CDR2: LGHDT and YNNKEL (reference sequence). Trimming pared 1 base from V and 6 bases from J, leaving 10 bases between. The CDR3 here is CASSQGSVFEQYF. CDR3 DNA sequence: TGTGCCAGCAGCCAAGGGTCGGTTTTCGAGCAGTACTTC.

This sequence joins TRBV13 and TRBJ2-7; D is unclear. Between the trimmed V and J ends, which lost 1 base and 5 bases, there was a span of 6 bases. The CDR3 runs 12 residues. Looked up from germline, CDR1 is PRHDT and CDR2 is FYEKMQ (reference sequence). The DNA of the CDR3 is TGTGCCAGCAGCTTAGATCTCGACGAGCAGTACTTC. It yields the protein CASSLDLDEQYF.